These 14 T cell receptor beta chains were all obtained from the same sample, sequenced in a study of PD-1 blockade in classical Hodgkin lymphoma (dated by TCRdb to the early 2020s). Receptors were amplified or captured by the immunoSEQ multiplex PCR assay. TCRdb's version of the immuneACCESS table is confined to in-frame rearrangements and falls short of the full clone set. An unresolved V gene accounts for under half of the shortfall where checked; the remainder is of unknown origin. Here the sample has around 100,000 clones; 75% to 95% occur a single time. The biggest ten clones account for 2.5% to 3.5% of the sample. Explained via the paper, the time point label denotes: cycle 4 day 1 (C4D1), after 5 to 7 weeks of nivolumab. Every trial patient had relapsed following autologous stem cell transplantation, and prior brentuximab vedotin exposure was what differed among cohorts A, B and C. The sample in question was peripheral blood mononuclear cells (PBMCs), obtained before the fourth cycle of nivolumab. These receptors were obtained from a human donor with classical Hodgkin lymphoma.

The count of this clone is one. This chain joins TRBV9 and TRBJ2-2, with D tentatively TRBD2 (5 bases). Germline lookup yields CDR1 SGDLS and CDR2 YYNGEE. V was cut by 4 bases and J by 5 bases, with 12 bases left in between. The CDR3 totals 14 residues. This chain's CDR3 is CASSSFRGTGELFF. In DNA, the CDR3 is TGTGCCAGCAGCTCCTTTCGCGGGACCGGGGAGCTGTTTTTT.

CDR3 sequence: CASSLALDEQYF. CDR3 in DNA: TGTGCCAGCAGCTTGGCCTTGGACGAGCAGTACTTC. The chain links TRBV5-4 to TRBJ2-7; D uncertain. Trimming removed 0 bases at V and 5 bases at J, with 6 bases between. This CDR3 region has 12 residues. The germline V gene has CDR1 SGHNT and CDR2 YYREEE (reference sequence).

The V and J genes are TRBV7-2 and TRBJ2-3; 14 bases align to TRBD2. CDR3 length: 16 amino acids. Germline V gene sequence: CDR1 SGHTA, CDR2 FQGNSA. Trimming removed 5 bases from V and 6 bases from J; junction bases left unmatched: 7. CDR3 amino acids: CASSVGLAGGGDTQYF. In DNA form, the CDR3 reads TGTGCCAGCAGCGTAGGACTAGCGGGGGGCGGGGATACGCAGTATTTT.

The chain combines TRBV27 with TRBJ2-1, with TRBD2 matching over 10 bases. CDR1 MNHEY and CDR2 SMNVEV come from the germline V gene (reference sequence). CDR3 size: 15 residues. The trim removed 3 bases at V and 10 bases at J, leaving 9 bases unmatched. As DNA, the CDR3 is TGTGCCAGCAGTTTCCGGGTAGCGGGGGGTTGGGAGCAGTTCTTC. It translates to CASSFRVAGGWEQFF.

The rearrangement links TRBV18 to TRBJ2-3; 7 bases line up with TRBD1. CDR3 length: 16 residues. The germline CDR1 and CDR2 sequences are KGHSH and LQKENI. The V and J ends lost 5 bases and 0 bases, in that order; junction bases with no gene match: 8. CDR3 nucleotide sequence: TGTGCCAGCTCAGAGGACCGGGACAGTAGCACAGATACGCAGTATTTT. Its protein is CASSEDRDSSTDTQYF.

This chain connects TRBV7-9 to TRBJ2-2, with D possibly being TRBD1 (5 bases). V lost 0 bases and J 5 bases, leaving 22 bases between the germline ends. CDR1 SEHNR and CDR2 FQNEAQ come from the germline V gene (reference sequence). The CDR3 extends over 19 amino acids. CDR3 sequence reads: CASSLAPIRGPRTTGELFF. The CDR3 DNA reads TGTGCCAGCAGCTTAGCGCCAATTAGGGGTCCCCGAACGACCGGGGAGCTGTTTTTT.

This chain links TRBV19 with TRBJ1-1, with TRBD1 matching 9 bases. Trimming at V came to 5 bases and at J to 1 base, leaving 5 bases not matched to a gene. The CDR3 covers 15 residues. Germline loops: CDR1 LNHDA, CDR2 SQIVND (reference sequence). The CDR3 loop reads CASSSRTGENTEAFF. The CDR3 DNA reads TGTGCCAGTAGTTCCCGGACAGGGGAGAACACTGAAGCTTTCTTT.

The count of this clone is one. The chain employs TRBV4-3 and TRBJ1-2; D possibly corresponds to TRBD1 (5 bases). CDR1 is LGHNA and CDR2 is YSLEER in the germline V gene. V was trimmed by 4 bases and J by 4 bases, leaving 13 bases between them. The CDR3 sequence is 14 residues long. In DNA, the CDR3 is TGCGCCAGCAGCCCGACAGCGGGAGTCTATGGCTACACCTTC. Its translation is CASSPTAGVYGYTF.

This chain connects TRBV4-2 to TRBJ2-7; 7 nucleotides line up with TRBD2. This CDR3 has 16 residues. Germline CDR1 LGHNA, CDR2 YNFKEQ. Germline trimming cut 3 bases from V and 0 bases from J; bases unmatched to any gene: 8. This CDR3 is CASSHEAGSSSYEQYF. The CDR3 bases are TGTGCCAGCAGCCATGAAGCGGGGTCGAGCTCCTACGAGCAGTACTTC.

The chain employs TRBV4-1 and TRBJ1-5; unclear D gene. Germline CDR1 and CDR2: MGHRA and YSYEKL. The CDR3 runs 15 residues. V dropped 7 bases and J dropped 4 bases, with 17 bases sitting between them. The CDR3: CASTPDVVGNQPQHF. The CDR3 DNA sequence: TGCGCCAGCACTCCGGACGTAGTCGGTAATCAGCCCCAGCATTTT.

The rearrangement uses TRBV6-1 and TRBJ1-5; D unresolved. Trimming stripped 2 bases from V and 0 bases from J, with 11 bases between. CDR3 size: 16 residues. The germline gives CDR1 MNHNS, CDR2 SASEGT. The CDR3 nucleotides read TGTGCCAGCAGTGAAATGACCTGGAGTAGCAATCAGCCCCAGCATTTT. Its translation: CASSEMTWSSNQPQHF.

V is TRBV9 and J is TRBJ2-7; 10 bases are a match to TRBD2. Germline CDR1 reads SGDLS; CDR2 reads YYNGEE. Trimming at V came to 0 bases and at J to 3 bases, leaving 9 bases not matched to a gene. This CDR3 comprises 17 residues. The CDR3 loop is CASSVGVSGGPYYEQYF. The CDR3 nucleotides read TGTGCCAGCAGCGTAGGGGTTAGCGGGGGGCCCTACTACGAGCAGTACTTC.

The CDR3 DNA follows: TGTGCCAGCAGCCTCCGGGACACGCCGGTGGATGGCTACACCTTC. Protein sequence: CASSLRDTPVDGYTF. The V call is TRBV5-4, the J call TRBJ1-2; tentative D call: TRBD1 (6 bases). CDR1 is SGHNT, CDR2 YYREEE, per germline (reference sequence). Trimming cost V 4 bases and J 6 bases, with 19 bases left between them. This CDR3 has 15 residues.

V is TRBV18 and J is TRBJ1-1, with TRBD1 as a possible D gene (5 bases). Germline lookup yields CDR1 KGHSH and CDR2 LQKENI. Trimming took off 2 bases at V and 8 bases at J, with 12 bases between the two ends. The CDR3 is 13 residues long. The CDR3 protein is CASSPNLRAEAFF. The CDR3 DNA reads TGTGCCAGCTCACCAAACCTCAGGGCCGAAGCTTTCTTT.